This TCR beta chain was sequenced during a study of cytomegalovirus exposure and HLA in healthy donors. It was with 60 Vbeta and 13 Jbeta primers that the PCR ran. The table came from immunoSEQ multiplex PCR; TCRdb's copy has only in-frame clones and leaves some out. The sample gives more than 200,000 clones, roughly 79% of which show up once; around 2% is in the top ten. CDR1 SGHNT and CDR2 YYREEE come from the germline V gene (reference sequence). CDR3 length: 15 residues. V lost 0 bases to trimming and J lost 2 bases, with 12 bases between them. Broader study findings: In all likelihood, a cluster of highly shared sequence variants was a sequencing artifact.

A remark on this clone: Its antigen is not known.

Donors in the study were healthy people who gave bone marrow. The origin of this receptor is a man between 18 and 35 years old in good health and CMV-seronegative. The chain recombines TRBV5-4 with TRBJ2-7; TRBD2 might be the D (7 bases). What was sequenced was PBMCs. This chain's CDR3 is CASSLGGGLTYEQYF. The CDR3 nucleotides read TGTGCCAGCAGCTTGGGGGGGGGCCTAACCTACGAGCAGTACTTC.